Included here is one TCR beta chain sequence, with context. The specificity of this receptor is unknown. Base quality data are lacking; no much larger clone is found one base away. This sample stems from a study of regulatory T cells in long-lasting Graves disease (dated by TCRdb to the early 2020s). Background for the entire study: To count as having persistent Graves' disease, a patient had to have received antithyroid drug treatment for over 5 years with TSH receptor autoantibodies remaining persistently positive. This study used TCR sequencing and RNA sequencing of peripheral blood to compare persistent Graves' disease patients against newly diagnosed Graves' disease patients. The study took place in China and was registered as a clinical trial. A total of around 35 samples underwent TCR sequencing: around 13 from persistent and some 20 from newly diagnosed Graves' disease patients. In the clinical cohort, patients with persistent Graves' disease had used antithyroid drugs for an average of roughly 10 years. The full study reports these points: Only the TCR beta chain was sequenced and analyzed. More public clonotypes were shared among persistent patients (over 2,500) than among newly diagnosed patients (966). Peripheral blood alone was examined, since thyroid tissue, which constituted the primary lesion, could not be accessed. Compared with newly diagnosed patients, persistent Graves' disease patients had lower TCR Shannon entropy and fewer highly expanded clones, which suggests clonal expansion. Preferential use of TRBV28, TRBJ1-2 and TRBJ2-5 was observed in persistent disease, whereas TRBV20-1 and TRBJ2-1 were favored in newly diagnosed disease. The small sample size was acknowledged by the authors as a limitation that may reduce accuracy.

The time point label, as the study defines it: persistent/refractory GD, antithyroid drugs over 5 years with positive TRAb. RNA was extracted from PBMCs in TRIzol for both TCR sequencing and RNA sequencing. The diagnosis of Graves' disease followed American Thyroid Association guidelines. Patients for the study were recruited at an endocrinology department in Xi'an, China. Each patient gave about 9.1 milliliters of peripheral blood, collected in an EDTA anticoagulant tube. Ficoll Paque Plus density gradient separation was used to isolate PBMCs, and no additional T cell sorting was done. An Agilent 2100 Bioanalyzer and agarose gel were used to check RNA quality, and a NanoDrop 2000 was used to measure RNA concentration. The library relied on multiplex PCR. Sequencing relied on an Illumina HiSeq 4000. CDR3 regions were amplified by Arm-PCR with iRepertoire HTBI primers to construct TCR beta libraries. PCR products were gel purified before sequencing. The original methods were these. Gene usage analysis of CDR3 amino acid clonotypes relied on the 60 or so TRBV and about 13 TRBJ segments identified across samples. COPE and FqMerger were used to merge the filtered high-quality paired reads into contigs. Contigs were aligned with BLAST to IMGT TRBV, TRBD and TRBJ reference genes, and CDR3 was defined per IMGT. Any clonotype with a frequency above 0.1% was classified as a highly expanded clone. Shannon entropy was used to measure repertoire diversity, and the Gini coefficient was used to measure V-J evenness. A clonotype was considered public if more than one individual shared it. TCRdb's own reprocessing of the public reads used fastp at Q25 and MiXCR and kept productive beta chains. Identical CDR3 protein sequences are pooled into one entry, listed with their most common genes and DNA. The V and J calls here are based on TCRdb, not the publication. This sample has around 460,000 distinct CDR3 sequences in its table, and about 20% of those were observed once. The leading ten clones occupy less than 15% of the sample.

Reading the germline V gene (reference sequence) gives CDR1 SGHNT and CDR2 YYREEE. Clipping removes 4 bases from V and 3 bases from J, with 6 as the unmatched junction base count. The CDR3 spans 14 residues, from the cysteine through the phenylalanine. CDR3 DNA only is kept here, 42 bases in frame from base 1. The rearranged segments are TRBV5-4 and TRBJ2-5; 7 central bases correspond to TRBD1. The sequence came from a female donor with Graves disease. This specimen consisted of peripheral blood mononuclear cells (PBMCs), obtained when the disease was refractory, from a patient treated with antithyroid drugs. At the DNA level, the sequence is TGTGCCAGCAGCCCACGGACAGGAAAAGAGACCCAGTACTTC. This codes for CASSPRTGKETQYF.